The 15 T cell receptor beta chains below were found in one sample sequenced in a study of identical twins. TCRdb re-called the 5' RACE reads with MiXCR, one entry per CDR3 protein. The profile shows under 450,000 distinct CDR3 sequences, about 18% of them singletons. Sequencing input: naive T cells sorted from blood. The receptors originated from a man in his forties or fifties in good health.

As concerns this clonotype: One base away lies a much larger clone, so this may be a sequencing read error. The J gene is TRBJ2-5, the V gene TRBV20-1, with TRBD2 matching over 7 bases. Germline V gene data show CDR1 as DFQATT and CDR2 as SNEGSKA (reference sequence). The CDR3 is 15 residues long. The CDR3 loop is CSAREGGSGIVTQDF. The CDR3 nucleotides read TGCAGTGCTAGAGAAGGCGGCAGCGGGATTGTGACCCAGGACTTC.

The V gene is TRBV7-2, the J gene TRBJ2-1; 8 bases agree with TRBD2. The V gene's germline CDR1 is SGHTA and CDR2 FQGNSA. The CDR3 is made up of 15 amino acids. V was pared by 4 bases and J by 7 bases, with 9 bases of the junction left unmatched. The CDR3 nucleotides read TGTGCCAGCAGCTACCCCTTAGCGGGAAGGAATGAGCAGTTCTTC. Amino acid sequence: CASSYPLAGRNEQFF.

This rearrangement joins TRBV5-1 to TRBJ2-2; 9 bases are a match to TRBD2. Per germline, CDR1 SGHRS and CDR2 YFSETQ. The CDR3 has 16 amino acids. Unmatched junction bases numbered 8, after V lost 4 bases and J lost 4 bases. CDR3 sequence reads: CASSSEGLAITGELFF. CDR3 DNA: TGCGCCAGCAGCAGCGAGGGACTAGCTATCACCGGGGAGCTGTTTTTT.

This clonotype has at least ten counts. The V call is TRBV6-1, the J call TRBJ2-3; 10 bases fit TRBD2. The germline V gene has CDR1 MNHNS and CDR2 SASEGT. The CDR3 totals 16 residues. Losses at the gene ends were 6 bases for V and 4 bases for J; bases not matched to a gene: 10. For the CDR3, the DNA is TGTGCCAGCAGGCACCCAGCGGGGGGGGGACCAGATACGCAGTATTTT. Its translation is CASRHPAGGGPDTQYF.

The chain is built from TRBV20-1 and TRBJ2-6, with no clear D. CDR1 is DFQATT and CDR2 is SNEGSKA in the germline V gene (reference sequence). The V end lost 1 base, the J end lost 2 bases, and 6 bases lay between the germline ends. The CDR3 runs 14 residues. CDR3: CSARVETGANVLTF. In nucleotides, the CDR3 is TGCAGTGCTAGAGTCGAGACTGGGGCCAACGTCCTGACTTTC.

This clonotype was recorded a few times. The chain joins TRBV20-1 to TRBJ2-2; 12 nucleotides agree with TRBD2. Per the germline V gene, CDR1 is DFQATT and CDR2 is SNEGSKA (reference sequence). V dropped 3 bases and J dropped 3; count of bases not matched to a gene: 5. This CDR3 region has 16 residues. CDR3 loop: CSASGLAGLDTGELFF. The DNA for the CDR3 is TGCAGTGCTAGCGGACTAGCGGGGCTAGACACCGGGGAGCTGTTTTTT.

This clonotype was found many times. The chain employs TRBV12-3 or TRBV12-4 and TRBJ2-7, with D possibly being TRBD1 (6 bases). The CDR3 spans 12 residues. The V end lost 7 bases, the J end lost 9 bases, and 16 bases lay between the germline ends. The CDR3 loop reads CASTPGHERQYF. The CDR3 DNA sequence: TGTGCCAGCACCCCGGGACACGAACGGCAGTACTTC.

This clonotype came up a few times. V gene TRBV2 combines with J gene TRBJ1-2; D is unclear. CDR1 and CDR2 from the germline V gene are SNHLY and FYNNEI. This CDR3 spans 12 amino acids. The V end was cut by 4 bases, the J end by 3 bases, with 6 bases between. The CDR3 here is CASSGSDYGYTF. CDR3 DNA: TGTGCCAGCAGTGGAAGTGACTATGGCTACACCTTC.

This clonotype was found many times. The CDR3 loop reads CATSSSGRGDYEQYF. Written as DNA, the CDR3 is TGTGCCACCAGCAGCAGCGGGAGAGGAGACTACGAGCAGTACTTC. This rearrangement joins TRBV15 to TRBJ2-7, with 8 bases aligning to TRBD2. CDR1 LNHNV and CDR2 YYDKDF come from the germline V gene (reference sequence). There are 15 residues in the CDR3. Losses at the gene ends were 3 bases for V and 3 bases for J; bases not matched to a gene: 7.

The CDR3 protein is CASSYFGGVSEQYF. The CDR3 DNA reads as TGTGCCAGCAGTTACTTTGGGGGAGTTAGCGAGCAGTACTTC. The chain combines TRBV6-2 or TRBV6-3 with TRBJ2-7; D is possibly TRBD1 or TRBD2 (5 bases each). This CDR3 contains 14 residues. Per germline, CDR1 MNHEY and CDR2 SVGEGT. Trimming removed 1 base at V and 6 bases at J, with 13 bases between.

The V and J genes are TRBV6-2 or TRBV6-3 and TRBJ1-6; D is ambiguous. The germline CDR1 and CDR2 sequences are MNHEY and SVGEGT. Trimming removed 4 bases at V and 0 bases at J, with 4 bases between. There are 14 residues in the CDR3. This chain's CDR3 is CASSFVSYNSPLHF. CDR3 sequence (DNA): TGTGCCAGCAGTTTCGTCTCCTATAATTCACCCCTCCACTTT.

The chain joins TRBV5-8 to TRBJ2-3; D possibly corresponds to TRBD1 (6 bases). Looked up from germline, CDR1 is SGHTS and CDR2 is YDEGEE. The germline V and J ends were trimmed by 0 bases and 3 bases, with 14 bases remaining between them. The CDR3 spans 16 residues. The CDR3 nucleotides are TGTGCCAGCAGCTTGGGCCAGCAGGACAGTACAGATACGCAGTATTTT. This encodes CASSLGQQDSTDTQYF.

This clonotype was seen at least ten times. This chain joins TRBV4-1 and TRBJ1-2; 7 positions match TRBD1. Germline CDR1 MGHRA, CDR2 YSYEKL. CDR3 length equals 17 residues. Trimming removed 1 base from V and 5 bases from J; junction bases left unmatched: 13. This CDR3 reads CASSQAPRQGWPYGYTF. CDR3 nucleotide sequence: TGCGCCAGCAGCCAAGCCCCCCGACAGGGATGGCCATATGGCTACACCTTC.

This clonotype was counted between two and nine times. The chain recombines TRBV29-1 with TRBJ1-3; unclear D gene. Germline V lookup: CDR1 SQVTM, CDR2 ANQGSEA. The CDR3 sequence is 13 residues long. With 2 bases removed from V and 3 bases from J, the gap between germline ends came to 8 bases. CDR3 nucleotides: TGCAGCGTTGAATCAGGATTTGGAAACACCATATATTTT. Translation: CSVESGFGNTIYF.

The chain uses TRBV5-8 and TRBJ2-1; D possibly corresponds to TRBD2 (6 bases). Looked up from germline, CDR1 is SGHTS and CDR2 is YDEGEE. The V gene lost 3 bases and the J gene lost 9 bases, with 10 bases spanning the gap. The CDR3 is made up of 12 amino acids. The CDR3 spells CASSSGGAEQFF. CDR3 nucleotides: TGTGCCAGCAGCTCAGGAGGGGCTGAGCAGTTCTTC.